The clone carrying this T cell receptor (beta chain) qualifies as medium-sized. This sample stems from a study of metastatic and nonmetastatic thyroid tumors. Across the study: Across peripheral blood and tumor or nodule tissue samples taken from malignant and benign thyroid patients, the repertoires were compared with one another.

V gave up 4 bases and J gave up 7 bases, with 14 bases separating them. The CDR3 is made up of 15 amino acids. The V gene's germline CDR1 is LNHDA and CDR2 SQIVND (reference sequence). Original analysis: The authors used CDR3 differences across clinicopathological groups to build a distant-metastasis classifier for papillary thyroid cancer. TCRdb re-called the PCR reads with MiXCR. The V and J calls here are based on TCRdb, not the publication. The profile shows around 31,000 clones, 20% to 25% of them singletons. Nobody among the patients had been given any treatment before thyroid surgery. This receptor was taken from a male donor with papillary thyroid cancer or a benign thyroid nodule (not recorded which). Some clones in this sample may be carry-over from other donors' samples. The sample was tumor tissue. The V and J genes are TRBV19 and TRBJ1-6, with D maybe TRBD1 (5 bases). CDR3 nucleotides: TGTGCCAGTAGTAACCGAGCAGGGCCGAATTCACCCCTCCACTTT. Its translation is CASSNRAGPNSPLHF.